The clone carrying this TCR beta chain is a singleton in its sample. Its antigen remains unknown. The V and J ends lost 6 bases and 6 bases respectively, with 12 bases between them. CDR3 length: 14 amino acids. In germline, CDR1 is LGHDT, CDR2 YNNKEL (reference sequence). It was with a sample-barcoded 5' primer and a J-beta primer mix that a second PCR of about 6 to 12 cycles was run. A template-switch adaptor that had 12 random nucleotides put a tag on each cDNA molecule. TCRdb re-analysed the 5' RACE reads in MiXCR, keeping a single row per CDR3 protein. This table has about 1.5 million distinct CDR3 sequences, under 55% appearing once. The source of the sample is a study of blood T cells in healthy people across ages. The study's findings and limits: Estimated diversity across one million T cells was deemed an underestimate.

The sample comprised blood. The gene calls are TRBV3-1 and TRBJ1-6; D uncertain. The TCR was taken from a woman aged 18-29 years in good health. This CDR3 is CASRHSGINSPLHF. CDR3 sequence (DNA): TGTGCCAGCAGGCACAGTGGGATTAATTCACCCCTCCACTTT.